These 14 T cell receptor beta chains originate from one sample sequenced in a study of radiotherapy plus CTLA-4 blockade in lung cancer. Only in-frame clones appear in the TCRdb table, and some are missing; sequencing was by immunoSEQ multiplex PCR. The table has fewer than 35,000 clones, around 75% seen once; the top ten hold around 14%. Source: peripheral blood, taken from a patient treated with radiotherapy plus ipilimumab. Receptor source: a human donor with non-small cell lung cancer that progressed on radiotherapy plus ipilimumab.

The rearrangement uses TRBV5-4 and TRBJ1-1; no clear D. Germline V gives CDR1 SGHNT, CDR2 YYREEE (reference sequence). V was clipped by 6 bases and J by 3 bases, with 9 bases between them. This CDR3 comprises 12 residues. CDR3 nucleotides: TGTGCCAGCAACAAGGAGGACACTGAAGCTTTCTTT. It yields the protein CASNKEDTEAFF. The variable domain in full, with the rest retrieved from reference TRBV5-4 and TRBJ1-1, is ETGVTQSPTHLIKTRGQQVTLRCSSQSGHNTVSWYQQALGQGPQFIFQYYREEENGRGNFPPRFSGLQFPNYSSELNVNALELDDSALYLCASNKEDTEAFFGQGTRLTVV.

The chain employs TRBV28 and TRBJ1-5; 7 bases are a match to TRBD1. Germline values: CDR1 MDHEN, CDR2 SYDVKM. The V gene end was trimmed by 3 bases and the J gene end by 7 bases; junction bases not matched to a gene: 6. The CDR3 loop spans 14 amino acids. The CDR3 loop is CASSFPGGRQPQHF. CDR3 DNA sequence: TGTGCCAGCAGTTTTCCAGGGGGGAGGCAGCCCCAGCATTTT.

The CDR3 DNA reads as TGTGCCACCCGTGACAGGGGGACTGAAGCTTTCTTT. Protein: CATRDRGTEAFF. The chain joins TRBV28 to TRBJ1-1; 9 positions match TRBD1. This CDR3 region has 12 residues. CDR1 is MDHEN and CDR2 is SYDVKM in the germline V gene. Trimming at V came to 10 bases and at J to 5 bases, leaving 5 bases not matched to a gene.

This chain links TRBV5-1 with TRBJ1-2, with D unresolved. V gave up 6 bases and J gave up 0 bases, with 15 bases separating them. The CDR3 has 15 residues. Per germline, CDR1 SGHRS and CDR2 YFSETQ. The CDR3 DNA reads TGCGCCAGCACCTTAACCCTCAGTTCTAACTATGGCTACACCTTC. Protein sequence: CASTLTLSSNYGYTF.

This chain's CDR3 is CASSFLGTANTEAFF. The CDR3, as DNA: TGTGCCAGCAGCTTCCTCGGGACAGCGAACACTGAAGCTTTCTTT. The chain is built from TRBV5-4 and TRBJ1-1; 7 positions agree with TRBD1. The CDR3 contains 15 residues. After removal of 2 bases from V and 1 base from J, the junction contained 5 bases not matched to a gene. Germline V gene lookup returns CDR1 SGHNT and CDR2 YYREEE (reference sequence).

The chain uses TRBV11-2 and TRBJ2-5; 7 bases are a match to TRBD2. Trimming removed 4 bases from V and 3 bases from J; junction bases left unmatched: 8. Germline V CDR1 and CDR2: SGHAT, FQNNGV. The CDR3 has 15 amino acids. The CDR3 is CASSSYSGTKETQYF. DNA for the CDR3: TGTGCCAGCAGCTCCTACTCCGGGACTAAAGAGACCCAGTACTTC. Drawing the rest from reference TRBV11-2 and TRBJ2-5, the complete variable domain is EAGVAQSPRYKIIEKRQSVAFWCNPISGHATLYWYQQILGQGPKLLIQFQNNGVVDDSQLPKDRFSAERLKGVDSTLKIQPAKLEDSAVYLCASSSYSGTKETQYFGPGTRLLVL.

This clone was counted only a few times. V gene TRBV11-2 combines with J gene TRBJ2-1; D is unresolved. Germline CDR1 reads SGHAT; CDR2 reads FQNNGV. The CDR3 length is 15 residues. The V and J ends lost 4 bases and 3 bases respectively, with 13 bases between them. CDR3 protein: CASSSSGYVYNEQFF. CDR3 nucleotides: TGTGCCAGCAGCTCATCGGGTTACGTCTACAATGAGCAGTTCTTC.

This clone was picked up a small number of times. The CDR3 sequence: CASSWGRAGNSPLHF. DNA for the CDR3: TGTGCCAGCAGTTGGGGCAGAGCTGGGAATTCACCCCTCCACTTT. V gene TRBV27 combines with J gene TRBJ1-6; tentative D call: TRBD1 (5 bases). The germline V and J ends were trimmed by 4 bases and 7 bases, with 14 bases remaining between them. Germline V CDR1 and CDR2: MNHEY, SMNVEV (reference sequence). This CDR3 has 15 amino acids.

This clone was counted a single time. The V and J genes are TRBV29-1 and TRBJ1-2; D gene ambiguous. Germline loops: CDR1 SQVTM, CDR2 ANQGSEA. The V gene lost 4 bases and the J gene lost 4 bases, with 16 bases spanning the gap. This CDR3 region has 14 residues. The CDR3 loop reads CSVAPPTGFYGYTF. The CDR3 DNA sequence: TGCAGCGTTGCCCCACCGACGGGTTTCTATGGCTACACCTTC.

This chain links TRBV4-1 with TRBJ2-5; D unresolved. The germline gives CDR1 MGHRA, CDR2 YSYEKL. The CDR3 is 13 amino acids. V dropped 4 bases and J dropped 1 base, with 7 bases sitting between them. The CDR3 protein is CASSRLVQETQYF. The CDR3 bases are TGCGCCAGCAGCCGGCTCGTCCAAGAGACCCAGTACTTC.

The chain has TRBV11-2 and TRBJ2-5, with 8 nucleotides matching TRBD2. The junction had 5 bases not matched to a gene; V was cut back by 3 bases and J by 5 bases. CDR3 length: 14 residues. The germline gives CDR1 SGHAT, CDR2 FQNNGV. CDR3 DNA: TGTGCCAGCAGCTTCTTAACGGGAGGGGAGACCCAGTACTTC. Its protein product is CASSFLTGGETQYF.

The chain has TRBV27 and TRBJ2-1; D possibly corresponds to TRBD2 (6 bases). Germline V gene sequence: CDR1 MNHEY, CDR2 SMNVEV (reference sequence). Trimming took 7 bases from V and 8 from J, leaving 15 bases between them. The CDR3 is 13 amino acids. The CDR3 DNA reads TGTGCCAGCAAGGCGGGAAATGAAGATGAGCAGTTCTTC. Translated, it gives CASKAGNEDEQFF.

The rearrangement links TRBV27 to TRBJ2-3; D may match TRBD1 or TRBD2 (5 bases each). The germline V and J ends were trimmed by 0 bases and 1 base, with 14 bases remaining between them. Germline loops: CDR1 MNHEY, CDR2 SMNVEV (reference sequence). The CDR3 length is 17 residues. Here the CDR3 reads CASSLSLPQGRTDTQYF. CDR3 nucleotides: TGTGCCAGCAGTTTATCGCTCCCCCAGGGACGCACAGATACGCAGTATTTT.

The rearrangement joins TRBV11-2 to TRBJ2-2; TRBD2 aligns across 7 bases. Unmatched junction bases numbered 7, after V lost 2 bases and J lost 7 bases. Per germline, CDR1 SGHAT and CDR2 FQNNGV. The CDR3 consists of 15 residues. The CDR3 coding sequence is TGTGCCAGCAGCTTAAGTCGGTGGGAGGGCGGGGAGCTGTTTTTT. Translated, it gives CASSLSRWEGGELFF.